This T cell receptor beta chain stems from a study of OX40 agonist ivuxolimab in advanced cancers. Turning to the study itself: Ivuxolimab is a fully human IgG2 antibody that activates OX40 (CD134). Cohort: 75% to 90% men, mean age around 60, aged about 20 to 80.

Sequencing was performed with immunoSEQ multiplex PCR; in TCRdb, only in-frame clones are kept and a portion is missing. This sample has more than 6,500 clones, with 65% to 80% found just once. Between the trimmed V and J ends, which lost 5 bases and 3 bases, there was a span of 9 bases. The CDR3 consists of 12 residues. Germline V CDR1 and CDR2: SGHRS, YFSETQ. Of note for this clone: Its antigen remains unknown.

Autoimmune disease history or systemic immunosuppression barred patients. Findings of the study overall: At 0.1 to 3.0 mg/kg and by week 6, clonal expansion occurred in CD4+ and CD8+ blood T cells.

This sequence originates from an adult with an advanced solid tumor such as melanoma, head and neck, liver or kidney cancer. The sample consisted of CD4+ or CD8+ T cells sorted from blood, taken in a trial of the OX40 agonist ivuxolimab. The chain has TRBV5-1 and TRBJ2-7, with D perhaps TRBD1 or TRBD2 (5 bases each). The CDR3 loop is CASRGDSYEQYF. CDR3 nucleotide sequence: TGCGCCAGCAGGGGGGATAGCTACGAGCAGTACTTC.